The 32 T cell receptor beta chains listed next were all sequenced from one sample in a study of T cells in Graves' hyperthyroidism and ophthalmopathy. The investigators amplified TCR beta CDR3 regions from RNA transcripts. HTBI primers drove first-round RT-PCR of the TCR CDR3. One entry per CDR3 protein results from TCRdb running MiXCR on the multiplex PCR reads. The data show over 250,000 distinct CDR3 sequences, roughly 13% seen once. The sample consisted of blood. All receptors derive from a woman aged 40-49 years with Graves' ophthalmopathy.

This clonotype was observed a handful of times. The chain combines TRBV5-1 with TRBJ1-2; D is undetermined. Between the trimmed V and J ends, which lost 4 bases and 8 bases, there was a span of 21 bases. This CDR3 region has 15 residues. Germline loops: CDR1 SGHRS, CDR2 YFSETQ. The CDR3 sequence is CASSPEAGRTGGYTF. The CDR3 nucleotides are TGCGCCAGCAGCCCAGAGGCGGGGAGGACGGGCGGCTACACCTTC.

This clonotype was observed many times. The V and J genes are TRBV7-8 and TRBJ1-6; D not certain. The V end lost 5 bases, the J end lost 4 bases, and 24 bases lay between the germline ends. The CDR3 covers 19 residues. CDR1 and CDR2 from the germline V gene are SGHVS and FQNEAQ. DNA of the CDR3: TGTGCCAGCAGCCCTCGGCCGCCAGAGCGCCCCTATTATAATTCACCCCTCCACTTT. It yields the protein CASSPRPPERPYYNSPLHF.

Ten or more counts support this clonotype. The CDR3 coding sequence is TGTGCCAGCAGTTCTTTTATCTACGAGCAGTACTTC. Translating gives CASSSFIYEQYF. J is TRBJ2-7 and V is TRBV28; D is unclear. The CDR3 has 12 residues. The V end lost 4 bases, the J end lost 3 bases, and 7 bases lay between the germline ends. CDR1 and CDR2 from the germline V gene are MDHEN and SYDVKM.

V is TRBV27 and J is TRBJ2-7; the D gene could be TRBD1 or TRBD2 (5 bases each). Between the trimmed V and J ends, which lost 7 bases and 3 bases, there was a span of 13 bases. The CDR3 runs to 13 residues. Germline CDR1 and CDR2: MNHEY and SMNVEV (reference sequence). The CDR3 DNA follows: TGTGCCAGCATGGCCAGGGCGGGCTACGAGCAGTACTTC. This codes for CASMARAGYEQYF.

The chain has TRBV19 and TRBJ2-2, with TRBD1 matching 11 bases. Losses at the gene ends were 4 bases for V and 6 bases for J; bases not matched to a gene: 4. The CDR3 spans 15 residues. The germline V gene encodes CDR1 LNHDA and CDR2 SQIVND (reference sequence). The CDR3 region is CASSSGTGGSGELFF. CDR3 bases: TGTGCCAGTAGTAGTGGGACAGGGGGTTCCGGGGAGCTGTTTTTT.

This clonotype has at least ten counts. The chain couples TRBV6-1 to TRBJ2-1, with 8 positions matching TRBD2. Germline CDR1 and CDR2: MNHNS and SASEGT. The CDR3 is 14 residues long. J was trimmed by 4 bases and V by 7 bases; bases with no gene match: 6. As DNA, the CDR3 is TGTGCCAGCAACTCGGGGGGGGATTACAATGAGCAGTTCTTC. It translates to CASNSGGDYNEQFF.

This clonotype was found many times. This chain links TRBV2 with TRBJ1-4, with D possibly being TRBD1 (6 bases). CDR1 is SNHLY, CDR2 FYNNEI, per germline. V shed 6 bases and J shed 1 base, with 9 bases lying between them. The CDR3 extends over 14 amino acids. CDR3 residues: CASSVQGTNEKLFF. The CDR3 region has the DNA TGTGCCAGCAGCGTACAGGGAACTAATGAAAAACTGTTTTTT.

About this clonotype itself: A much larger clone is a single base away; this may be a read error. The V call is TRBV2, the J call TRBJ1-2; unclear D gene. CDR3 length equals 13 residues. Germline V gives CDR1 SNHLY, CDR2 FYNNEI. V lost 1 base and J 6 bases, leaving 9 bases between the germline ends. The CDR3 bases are TGTGCCAGCAGTGAAGACGCAGTCGATGGCTACACCTTC. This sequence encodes CASSEDAVDGYTF.

DNA of the CDR3: TGTGCCAGCAGTGCCTGGGCGGGGGCCCAAGCTAGCACAGATACGCAGTATTTT. It is translated as CASSAWAGAQASTDTQYF. The J gene is TRBJ2-3, the V gene TRBV2; tentatively, D is TRBD2 (7 bases). V was trimmed by 4 bases and J by 0 bases, leaving 20 bases between them. The germline gives CDR1 SNHLY, CDR2 FYNNEI. The CDR3 is 18 residues long. Full variable domain (rest looked up from reference TRBV2 and TRBJ2-3): EPEVTQTPSHQVTQMGQEVILRCVPISNHLYFYWYRQILGQKVEFLVSFYNNEISEKSEIFDDQFSVERPDGSNFTLKIRSTKLEDSAMYFCASSAWAGAQASTDTQYFGPGTRLTVL.

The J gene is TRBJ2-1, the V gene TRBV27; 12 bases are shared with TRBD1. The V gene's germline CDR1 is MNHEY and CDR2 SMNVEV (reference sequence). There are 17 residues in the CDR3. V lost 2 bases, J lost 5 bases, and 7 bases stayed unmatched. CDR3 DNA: TGTGCCAGCAGTTTAGGGTACGGGACAGGGGGCCACAATGAGCAGTTCTTC. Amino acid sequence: CASSLGYGTGGHNEQFF.

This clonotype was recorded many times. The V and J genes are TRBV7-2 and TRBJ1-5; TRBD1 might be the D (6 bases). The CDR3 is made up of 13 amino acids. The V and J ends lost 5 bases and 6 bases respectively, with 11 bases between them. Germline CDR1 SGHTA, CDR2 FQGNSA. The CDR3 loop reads CASSVLQGQPQHF. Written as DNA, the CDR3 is TGTGCCAGCAGCGTATTACAGGGTCAGCCCCAGCATTTT.

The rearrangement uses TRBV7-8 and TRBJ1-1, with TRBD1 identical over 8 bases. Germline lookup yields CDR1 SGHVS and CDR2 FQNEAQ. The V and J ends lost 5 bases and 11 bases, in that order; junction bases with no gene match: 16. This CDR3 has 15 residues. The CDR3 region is CASSARQGRTVTAFF. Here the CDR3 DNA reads TGTGCCAGCAGCGCCCGACAGGGGAGAACCGTTACGGCTTTCTTT.

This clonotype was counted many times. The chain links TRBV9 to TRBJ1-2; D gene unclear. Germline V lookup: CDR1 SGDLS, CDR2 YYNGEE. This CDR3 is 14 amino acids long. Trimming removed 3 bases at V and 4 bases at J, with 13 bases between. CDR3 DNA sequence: TGTGCCAGCAGCGACGACCTTTGGGGCTATGGCTACACCTTC. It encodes CASSDDLWGYGYTF.

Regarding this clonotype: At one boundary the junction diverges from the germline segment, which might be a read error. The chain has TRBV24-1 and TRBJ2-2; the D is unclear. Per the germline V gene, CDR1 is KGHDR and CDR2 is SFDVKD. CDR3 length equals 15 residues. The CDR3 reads CATGDFTVNTGELFF. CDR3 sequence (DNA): TGTGCCACCGGTGATTTTACGGTGAACACCGGGGAGCTGTTTTTT.

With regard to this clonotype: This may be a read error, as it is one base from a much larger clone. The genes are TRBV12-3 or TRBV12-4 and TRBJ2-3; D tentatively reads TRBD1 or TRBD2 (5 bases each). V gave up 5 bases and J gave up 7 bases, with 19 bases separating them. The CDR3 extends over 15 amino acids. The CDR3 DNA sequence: TGTGCCAGCAGTACTCGGGGACGGGCGCATAATACGCAGTATTTT. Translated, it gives CASSTRGRAHNTQYF.

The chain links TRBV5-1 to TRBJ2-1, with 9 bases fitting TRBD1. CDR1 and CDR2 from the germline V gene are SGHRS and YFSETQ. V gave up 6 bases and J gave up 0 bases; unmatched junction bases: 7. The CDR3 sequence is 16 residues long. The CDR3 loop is CASTQGAPSSYNEQFF. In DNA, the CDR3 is TGCGCCAGCACACAGGGGGCCCCCAGCTCCTACAATGAGCAGTTCTTC.

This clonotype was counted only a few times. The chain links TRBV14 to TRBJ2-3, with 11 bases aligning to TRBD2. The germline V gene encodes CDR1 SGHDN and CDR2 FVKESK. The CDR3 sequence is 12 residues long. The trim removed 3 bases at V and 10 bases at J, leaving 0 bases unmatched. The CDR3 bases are TGTGCCAGCAGCCATAGCGGGGGGGCGCAGTATTTT. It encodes CASSHSGGAQYF.

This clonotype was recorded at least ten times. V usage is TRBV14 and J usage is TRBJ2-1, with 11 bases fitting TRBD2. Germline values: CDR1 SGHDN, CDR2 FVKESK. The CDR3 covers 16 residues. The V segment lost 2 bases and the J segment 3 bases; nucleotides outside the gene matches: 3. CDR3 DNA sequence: TGTGCCAGCAGCCAAAGACTAGCGGGGTTCTACAATGAGCAGTTCTTC. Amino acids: CASSQRLAGFYNEQFF.

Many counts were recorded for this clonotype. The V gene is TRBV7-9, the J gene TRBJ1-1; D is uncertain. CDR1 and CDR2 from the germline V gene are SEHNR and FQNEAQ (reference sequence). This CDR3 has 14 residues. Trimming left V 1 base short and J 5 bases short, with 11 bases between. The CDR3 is CASSLVLSGTEAFF. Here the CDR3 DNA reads TGTGCCAGCAGCTTAGTTCTTAGTGGGACTGAAGCTTTCTTT.

In DNA form, the CDR3 reads TGTGCCAGCAGTCCACAGGGTGTTGAAGCTTTCTTT. This sequence encodes CASSPQGVEAFF. The J gene is TRBJ1-1, the V gene TRBV12-3 or TRBV12-4, with a tentative D call TRBD1 (6 bases). The ends were cut back, 5 bases at V and 7 bases at J, with 11 bases in the middle. The CDR3 contains 12 residues.

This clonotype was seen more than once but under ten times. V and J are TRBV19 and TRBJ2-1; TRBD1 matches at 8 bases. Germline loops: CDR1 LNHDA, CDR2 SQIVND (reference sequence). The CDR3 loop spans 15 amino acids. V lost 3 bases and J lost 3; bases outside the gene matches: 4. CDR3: CASSIGTGGYNEQFF. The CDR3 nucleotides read TGTGCCAGTAGTATTGGAACAGGGGGCTACAATGAGCAGTTCTTC. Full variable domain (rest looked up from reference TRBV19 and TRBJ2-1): DGGITQSPKYLFRKEGQNVTLSCEQNLNHDAMYWYRQDPGQGLRLIYYSQIVNDFQKGDIAEGYSVSREKKESFPLTVTSAQKNPTAFYLCASSIGTGGYNEQFFGPGTRLTVL.

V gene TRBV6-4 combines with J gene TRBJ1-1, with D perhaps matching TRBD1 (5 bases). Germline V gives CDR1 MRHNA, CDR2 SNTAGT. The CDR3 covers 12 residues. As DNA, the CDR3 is TGTGCAGCGGGGGAGGAAACCGGTGAAGCTTTCTTT. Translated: CAAGEETGEAFF.

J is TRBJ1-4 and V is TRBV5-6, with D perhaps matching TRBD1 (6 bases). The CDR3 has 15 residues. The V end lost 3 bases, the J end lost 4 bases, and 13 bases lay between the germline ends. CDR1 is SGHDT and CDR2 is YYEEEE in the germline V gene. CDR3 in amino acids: CASSSYREFNEKLFF. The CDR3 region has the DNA TGTGCCAGCAGCTCGTACAGGGAGTTTAATGAAAAACTGTTTTTT.

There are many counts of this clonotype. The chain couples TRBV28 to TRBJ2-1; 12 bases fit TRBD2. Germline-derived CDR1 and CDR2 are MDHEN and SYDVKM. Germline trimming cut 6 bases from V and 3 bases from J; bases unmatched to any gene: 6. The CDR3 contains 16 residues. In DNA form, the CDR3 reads TGTGCCAGCAGCTCCTGGACTAGCGGGATCTACAATGAGCAGTTCTTC. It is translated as CASSSWTSGIYNEQFF.

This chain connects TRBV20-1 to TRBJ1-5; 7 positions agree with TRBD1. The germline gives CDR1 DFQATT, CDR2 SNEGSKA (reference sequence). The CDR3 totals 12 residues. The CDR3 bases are TGCAGCGGGACAGATAGCAATCAGCCCCAGCATTTT. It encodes CSGTDSNQPQHF.

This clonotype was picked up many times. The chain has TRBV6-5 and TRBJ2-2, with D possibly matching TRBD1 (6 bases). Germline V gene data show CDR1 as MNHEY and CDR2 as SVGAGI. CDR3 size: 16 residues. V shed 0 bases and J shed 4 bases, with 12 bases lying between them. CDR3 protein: CASSYSMGHSTGELFF. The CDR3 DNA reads TGTGCCAGCAGTTACTCGATGGGACACTCCACCGGGGAGCTGTTTTTT.

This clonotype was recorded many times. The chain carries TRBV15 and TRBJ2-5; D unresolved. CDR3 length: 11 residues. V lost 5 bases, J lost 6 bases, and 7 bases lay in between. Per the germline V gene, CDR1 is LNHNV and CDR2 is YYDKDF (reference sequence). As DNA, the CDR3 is TGTGCCACCAGCGACCACCAGACCCAGTACTTC. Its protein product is CATSDHQTQYF. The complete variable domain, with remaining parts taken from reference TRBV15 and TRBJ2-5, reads DAMVIQNPRYQVTQFGKPVTLSCSQTLNHNVMYWYQQKSSQAPKLLFHYYDKDFNNEADTPDNFQSRRPNTSFCFLDIRSPGLGDTAMYLCATSDHQTQYFGPGTRLLVL.

CDR3 loop: CASSAQINQETQYF. The CDR3 DNA is TGTGCCAGCAGCGCTCAGATAAACCAAGAGACCCAGTACTTC. The V and J genes are TRBV7-2 and TRBJ2-5; no firm D call. This CDR3 comprises 14 residues. With 5 bases removed from V and 0 bases from J, the gap between germline ends came to 10 bases. The germline gives CDR1 SGHTA, CDR2 FQGNSA.

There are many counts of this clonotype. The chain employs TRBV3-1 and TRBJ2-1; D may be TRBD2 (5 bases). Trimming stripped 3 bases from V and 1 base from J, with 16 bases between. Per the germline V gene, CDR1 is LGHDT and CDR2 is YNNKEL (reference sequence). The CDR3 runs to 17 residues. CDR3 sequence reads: CASSHSLPGKSYNEQFF. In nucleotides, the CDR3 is TGTGCCAGCAGCCATTCCTTGCCGGGGAAATCCTACAATGAGCAGTTCTTC.

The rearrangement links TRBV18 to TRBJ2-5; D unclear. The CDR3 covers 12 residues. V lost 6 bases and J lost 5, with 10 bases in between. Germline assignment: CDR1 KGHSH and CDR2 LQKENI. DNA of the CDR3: TGTGCCAGCTCGGGTAGTTTGGAGACCCAGTACTTC. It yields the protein CASSGSLETQYF.

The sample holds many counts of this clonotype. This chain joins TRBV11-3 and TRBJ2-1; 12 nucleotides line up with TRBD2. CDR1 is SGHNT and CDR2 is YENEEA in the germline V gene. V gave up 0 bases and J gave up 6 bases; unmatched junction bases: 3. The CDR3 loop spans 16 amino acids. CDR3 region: CASSLELAGGVNEQFF. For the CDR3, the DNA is TGTGCCAGCAGCTTAGAACTAGCGGGAGGAGTCAATGAGCAGTTCTTC.

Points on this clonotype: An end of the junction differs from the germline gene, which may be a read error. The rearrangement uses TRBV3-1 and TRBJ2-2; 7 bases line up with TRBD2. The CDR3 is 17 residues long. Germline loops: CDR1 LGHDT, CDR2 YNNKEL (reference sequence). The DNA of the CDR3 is TGTGCCAGCAGCCAAGATCTGGAGCGGGGCGTCTCCGGGCAGCTGTTTTTT. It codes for CASSQDLERGVSGQLFF. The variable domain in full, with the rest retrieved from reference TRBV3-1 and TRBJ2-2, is DTAVSQTPKYLVTQMGNDKSIKCEQNLGHDTMYWYKQDSKKFLKIMFSYNNKELIINETVPNRFSPKSPDKAHLNLHINSLELGDSAVYFCASSQDLERGVSGQLFFGEGSRLTVL.